Sequencing of this T cell receptor (beta chain) was carried out in a study of shared clonotypes between healthy human individuals. V dropped 5 bases and J dropped 6 bases, with 11 bases sitting between them. The germline gives CDR1 LNHNV, CDR2 YYDKDF (reference sequence). The CDR3 length is 12 residues. It was roughly 190 ng DNA, 25,000 to 35,000 T cell genomes, that sorted-subset replicate PCRs used. In the authors' workflow: Filtering of immunoSEQ junctional sequences could not match full-length read filtering. Produced via immunoSEQ multiplex PCR; TCRdb's table is partial and in-frame only. D and trimming were read from the DNA, whereas the V and J calls and clone size are those reported in that table. The data show 2 million to 3 million clones, 80% to 95% seen once. This clone occurred once.

The chain is built from TRBV15 and TRBJ2-7; D gene unclear. The clonotype originates from a man between 18 and 35 years old in good health. Some clones in this sample may be carry-over from other donors' samples. The sequenced material came from naive CD4+ T cells from PBMCs. As for subset: CD45RA+ positively selected. The CDR3 sequence is CATSLQLGEQYF. The CDR3 nucleotides are TGTGCCACCAGCCTCCAGCTGGGCGAGCAGTACTTC. Supplemented by reference TRBV15 and TRBJ2-7, the full variable domain reads DAMVIQNPRYQVTQFGKPVTLSCSQTLNHNVMYWYQQKSSQAPKLLFHYYDKDFNNEADTPDNFQSRRPNTSFCFLDIRSPGLGDTAMYLCATSLQLGEQYFGPGTRLTVT.